This TCR beta chain was recovered during a study of T cell responses to AZD1222 COVID-19 vaccine. Turning to the study itself: Second-dose groups at about 4 or about 12 weeks were pooled.

Study findings and constraints: Researchers report vaccine-associated CD4 TCRs spanning spike, with dominance at 160-218 and 743-854. Breadth and depth of Spike-specific TCRs rose after two AZD1222 doses.

V lost 1 base and J lost 5; bases outside the gene matches: 0. Looked up from germline, CDR1 is LGHNT and CDR2 is FRNRAP. This CDR3 spans 15 amino acids. Generated by immunoSEQ multiplex PCR, the TCRdb table keeps only in-frame clones and is missing some. The table shows tens of thousands of clones, with roughly 88% occurring only once. Regarding this clone: Its antigen is currently unknown.

The starting material was peripheral blood, obtained on day 0 of AZD1222 vaccination. The V call is TRBV12-5, the J call TRBJ2-3, with 13 bases identical to TRBD2. The clonotype comes from an adult in good health. The CDR3 DNA reads TGTGCTAGTGGTTTGGGGACTAGCGGGGGAGATACGCAGTATTTT. Its protein product is CASGLGTSGGDTQYF.